Listed below are T cell receptor beta chains from one sample, sequenced in a study of T cell changes during pregnancy in multiple sclerosis. Assay used: immunoSEQ multiplex PCR; TCRdb lists only in-frame clones, some missing. The sample has around 63,000 clones, roughly nine tenths seen once. The starting material was peripheral blood, obtained in the third trimester of pregnancy. Source of these receptors: a female donor in good health, enrolled as a control in a pregnancy study. The CDR3 runs from the conserved cysteine through the conserved F or W. D genes are given only for firm matches. Rows give clone size only sometimes, using once, few, many, or a class for an expanded clone.

j_call clone_size d_call v_call cdr3_nt cdr3_aa
TRBJ1-4 . TRBD1 TRBV18 TGTGCCAGCTCACAAACCGACAGGGGAGCGGAAAAACTGTTTTTT CASSQTDRGAEKLFF
TRBJ2-2 . TRBD2 TRBV7-9 TGTGCCCGCGGGGGGCGGGTCACCGGGGAGCTGTTTTTT CARGGRVTGELFF
TRBJ2-7 . . TRBV30 TGTGCCTGGAGACCAGGGACACTCTCCTACGAGCAGTACTTC CAWRPGTLSYEQYF
TRBJ2-7 . TRBD2 TRBV28 TGTGCCAGCAGACTACCACCCGGGACTAGCGGAGGGGGTTTGTACGAGCAGTACTTC CASRLPPGTSGGGLYEQYF
TRBJ2-7 . TRBD2 TRBV30 TGTGCCTGGAGTGGAGGGTGGTCGGGGGGTGGCGAGCAGTACTTC CAWSGGWSGGGEQYF
TRBJ2-3 . TRBD2 TRBV11-2 TGTGCCAGCAGCCCGACTAGCGGGACATCAGATACGCAGTATTTT CASSPTSGTSDTQYF
TRBJ1-1 . . TRBV6-5 TGTGCCGTCGGGGTACCTGAAGCTTTCTTT CAVGVPEAFF
TRBJ2-7 . . TRBV4-2 TGTGCCAGCAGCCAGATGATGACCTCCGGGATCAACTCCTACGAGCAGTACTTC CASSQMMTSGINSYEQYF
TRBJ1-1 . TRBD1 TRBV7-9 TGTGCCAGCAGCTTCGTCGGGACAGGGATCGGGGACACTGAAGCTTTCTTT CASSFVGTGIGDTEAFF
TRBJ2-7 . . TRBV18 TGTGCCAGCTCACCACAGGGGGACTACGAGCAGTACTTC CASSPQGDYEQYF
TRBJ1-2 . TRBD1 TRBV10-3 TGTGCCATCAGTGGTGGGACAGGCGGAGGAGGCTACACCTTC CAISGGTGGGGYTF
TRBJ2-5 . . TRBV20-1 TGCAGTGCGGAGGAAGAGACCCAGTACTTC CSAEEETQYF
TRBJ1-2 . . TRBV19 TGTGCCAGTGGGCAGAGTAACTATGGCTACACCTTC CASGQSNYGYTF
TRBJ2-7 once . TRBV5-1 TGCGCCAGCAGCTTGACAGGGAATGGGTACGAGCAGTACTTC CASSLTGNGYEQYF
TRBJ1-4 . TRBD1 TRBV5-6 TGTGCCAGCAGGGGGGGACAGGGGGCGCGTGAAAAACTGTTTTTT CASRGGQGAREKLFF
TRBJ2-1 . . TRBV27 TGTGCCAGCAGTTTATCGTTGGAGGCGGCAGGGGAAAGCAATGAGCAGTTCTTC CASSLSLEAAGESNEQFF
TRBJ2-7 once . TRBV6-6 TGTGCCAGCAGTTACACACACGGGGATCCCTACGAGCAGTACTTC CASSYTHGDPYEQYF
TRBJ2-3 once TRBD1 TRBV18 TGTGCCAGCACACTAACGACAGGGGGGACAGATACGCAGTATTTT CASTLTTGGTDTQYF
TRBJ1-2 . TRBD1 TRBV5-1 TGCGCCAGCAGCGAACAGGGGATCCATGGCTACACCTTC CASSEQGIHGYTF
TRBJ1-1 . . TRBV19 TGTGCCAGTAGTCCAATTGAGAGCACTGAAGCTTTCTTT CASSPIESTEAFF
TRBJ2-5 . . TRBV7-9 TGTGCCAGCAGCTCGGGACTCTTGTACCAAGAGACCCAGTACTTC CASSSGLLYQETQYF
TRBJ2-5 . TRBD1 TRBV18 TGTGCCAGCTCACCACCGAAGGGGGCGGTGGACTTC CASSPPKGAVDF
TRBJ2-2 . . TRBV9 TGTGCCAGCAGCGGCGGGGCGGGGAAGAACACCGGGGAGCTGTTTTTT CASSGGAGKNTGELFF
TRBJ2-7 . TRBD1 TRBV2 TGTGCCAGCAGCCTTGAGACAGGGGCACGCGAGCAGTACTTC CASSLETGAREQYF
TRBJ2-7 . . TRBV18 TGTGCCAGCTCTCCCGGGGAGGTCACCTACGAGCAGTACTTC CASSPGEVTYEQYF
TRBJ1-1 . . TRBV7-3 TGTGCCAGCAGCCGGGAATTGAACACTGAAGCTTTCTTT CASSRELNTEAFF
TRBJ2-7 few . TRBV2 TGTGCCAGCAGTGATACCCGTCTGGGGCGGGGCAGGGGGGCCTACGAGCAGTACTTC CASSDTRLGRGRGAYEQYF
TRBJ2-5 . . TRBV5-1 TGCGCCAGCAGCCTGGGGGGGCGGGGGAGAGAAGAGACCCAGTACTTC CASSLGGRGREETQYF
TRBJ1-5 once . TRBV27 TGTGCCAGCAGTTTTGGCGGTCAGCCCCAGCATTTT CASSFGGQPQHF
TRBJ2-7 . . TRBV2 TGTGCCAGCAGTGAATGGTACAGTCTCCACGAGCAGTACTTC CASSEWYSLHEQYF
TRBJ2-7 . TRBD1 TRBV14 TGTGCCAGCAGCCAGACGGGACAGGGGAGCTCCGAGCAGTACTTC CASSQTGQGSSEQYF
TRBJ2-7 once . TRBV30 TGTGCCTGGAGTTCGGTCGTTTGGAACGGGGTGGGTGAGCAGTACTTC CAWSSVVWNGVGEQYF
TRBJ1-1 . . TRBV11-3 TGTGCCAGCAGACTCTCCAAGAACACTGAAGCTTTCTTT CASRLSKNTEAFF
TRBJ2-1 . . TRBV25-1 TGTGCCAGCAGTGATTCCCAGGGTTGGGGTGAGCAGTTCTTC CASSDSQGWGEQFF
TRBJ1-1 . TRBD1 TRBV2 TGTGCCAGCATGGGACAGGGGTGGACTGAAGCTTTCTTT CASMGQGWTEAFF